Below are 11 T cell receptor beta chains sequenced from a single sample in a study of cytomegalovirus exposure and HLA in healthy donors. The PCR employed 60 Vbeta primers together with 13 Jbeta primers. Sequencing used immunoSEQ multiplex PCR; TCRdb keeps in-frame clones, though not all of them. The sample shows around 150,000 clones, roughly 82% of them seen only once. The material sequenced was PBMCs. All receptors derive from a man over 45 in good health and CMV-seropositive.

The chain has TRBV5-4 and TRBJ1-2; 10 nucleotides line up with TRBD1. J was trimmed by 6 bases and V by 3 bases; bases with no gene match: 2. The CDR3 length is 13 residues. Germline-derived CDR1 and CDR2 are SGHNT and YYREEE (reference sequence). The CDR3 DNA follows: TGTGCCAGCAGCTGGGGGACAGGGGATGGCTACACCTTC. This sequence encodes CASSWGTGDGYTF.

The chain joins TRBV6-4 to TRBJ1-1, with 8 positions matching TRBD1. The V and J ends lost 2 bases and 5 bases, in that order; junction bases with no gene match: 7. The germline gives CDR1 MRHNA, CDR2 SNTAGT. The CDR3 totals 15 residues. CDR3 protein: CASSDRTGGVTEAFF. In nucleotides, the CDR3 is TGTGCCAGCAGTGACCGAACAGGGGGTGTAACTGAAGCTTTCTTT.

CDR3 protein: CASNNLTGKNTIYF. In nucleotides, the CDR3 is TGTGCCAGCAACAACCTGACAGGGAAAAACACCATATATTTT. The chain couples TRBV14 to TRBJ1-3; the match to TRBD1 covers 7 bases. The trim removed 7 bases at V and 6 bases at J, leaving 9 bases unmatched. CDR1 is SGHDN, CDR2 FVKESK, per germline. The CDR3 contains 14 residues.

The chain carries TRBV7-2 and TRBJ2-5, with 9 nucleotides matching TRBD1. J gave up 4 bases and V 2 bases, and 17 bases lay outside the gene matches. The CDR3 has 19 residues. CDR1 SGHTA and CDR2 FQGNSA come from the germline V gene. The CDR3 reads CASSLPRFKTGGFRETQYF. The CDR3 DNA reads TGTGCCAGCAGCTTACCCCGCTTTAAGACAGGGGGTTTTCGAGAGACCCAGTACTTC.

This chain links TRBV12-5 with TRBJ1-5, with a weak D call TRBD1 (5 bases). The CDR3 is 19 amino acids. V lost 7 bases, J lost 1 base, and 26 bases lay in between. Germline V gene lookup returns CDR1 LGHNT and CDR2 FRNRAP. The CDR3 here is CASALSRDSDIRSNQPQHF. CDR3 DNA sequence: TGTGCTAGTGCCCTTTCCCGGGACTCGGATATCAGGAGCAATCAGCCCCAGCATTTT.

This clone was counted a single time. This chain uses TRBV18 with TRBJ2-2, with 8 bases that match TRBD1. Germline CDR1 and CDR2: KGHSH and LQKENI. This CDR3 comprises 16 residues. Unmatched junction bases numbered 6, after V lost 4 bases and J lost 2 bases. The CDR3 sequence is CASSLSGQGNTGELFF. The CDR3 nucleotides read TGTGCCAGCTCACTCTCTGGACAGGGAAACACCGGGGAGCTGTTTTTT.

This chain connects TRBV4-3 to TRBJ2-7; the D is unclear. Germline CDR1 LGHNA, CDR2 YSLEER. The V gene lost 1 base and the J gene lost 3 bases, with 7 bases spanning the gap. The CDR3 has 13 residues. The CDR3 DNA follows: TGCGCCAGCAGCCAAGGAGTAAACTACGAGCAGTACTTC. Its protein is CASSQGVNYEQYF.

Regarding this clone: Other DNA sequences in this specimen translate into the identical CDR3. V gene TRBV5-1 combines with J gene TRBJ2-7, with 10 bases matching TRBD1. CDR1 is SGHRS and CDR2 is YFSETQ in the germline V gene. J gave up 4 bases and V 4 bases, and 5 bases lay outside the gene matches. The CDR3 runs 14 residues. The DNA for the CDR3 is TGCGCCAGCAGCCCCGGACAGGGGGAGTACGAGCAGTACTTC. This codes for CASSPGQGEYEQYF.

The CDR3 bases are TGTGCCAGCAGCTTACGGGACACTCTCACCGGGGAGCTGTTTTTT. It codes for CASSLRDTLTGELFF. The chain recombines TRBV7-6 with TRBJ2-2; possibly TRBD1 for D (6 bases). The CDR3 covers 15 residues. Trimming took 2 bases from V and 4 from J, leaving 11 bases between them. Germline-derived CDR1 and CDR2 are SGHVS and FNYEAQ. The whole variable domain, filled in from reference TRBV7-6 and TRBJ2-2, reads GAGVSQSPRYKVTKRGQDVALRCDPISGHVSLYWYRQALGQGPEFLTYFNYEAQQDKSGLPNDRFSAERPEGSISTLTIQRTEQRDSAMYRCASSLRDTLTGELFFGEGSRLTVL.

The rearrangement joins TRBV6-5 to TRBJ1-2, with a possible D match to TRBD1 (5 bases). The CDR3 covers 14 residues. V lost 2 bases to trimming and J lost 6 bases, with 13 bases between them. Looked up from germline, CDR1 is MNHEY and CDR2 is SVGAGI. CDR3 sequence: CASSYGREAHGYTF. CDR3 coding DNA: TGTGCCAGCAGTTACGGCAGGGAAGCTCATGGCTACACCTTC.

This clone was found once. This chain links TRBV9 with TRBJ1-2; D may be TRBD1 (5 bases). The CDR3 covers 16 residues. CDR1 is SGDLS and CDR2 is YYNGEE in the germline V gene. Trimming took off 4 bases at V and 0 bases at J, with 16 bases between the two ends. The CDR3 loop is CASSLHSGISNYGYTF. CDR3 DNA: TGTGCCAGCAGCCTTCATTCAGGGATTTCTAACTATGGCTACACCTTC.